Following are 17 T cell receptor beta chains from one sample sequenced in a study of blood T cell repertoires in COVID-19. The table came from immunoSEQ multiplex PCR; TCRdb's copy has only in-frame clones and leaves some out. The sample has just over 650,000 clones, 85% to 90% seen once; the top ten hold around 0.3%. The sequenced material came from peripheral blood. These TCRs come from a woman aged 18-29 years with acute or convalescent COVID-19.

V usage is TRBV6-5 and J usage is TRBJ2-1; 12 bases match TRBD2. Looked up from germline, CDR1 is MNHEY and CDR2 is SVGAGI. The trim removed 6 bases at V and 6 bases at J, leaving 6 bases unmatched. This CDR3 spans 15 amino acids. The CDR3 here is CASRTLAGGINEQFF. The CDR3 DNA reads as TGTGCCAGCAGAACTCTAGCGGGGGGGATCAATGAGCAGTTCTTC.

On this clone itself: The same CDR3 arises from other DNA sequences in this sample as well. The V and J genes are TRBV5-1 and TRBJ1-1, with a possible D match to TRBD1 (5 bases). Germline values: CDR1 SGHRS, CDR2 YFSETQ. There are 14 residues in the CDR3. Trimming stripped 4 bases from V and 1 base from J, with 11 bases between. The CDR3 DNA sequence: TGCGCCAGCAGCCTCCAGGGTTCGAACACTGAAGCTTTCTTT. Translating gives CASSLQGSNTEAFF. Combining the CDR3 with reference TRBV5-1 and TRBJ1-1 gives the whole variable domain KAGVTQTPRYLIKTRGQQVTLSCSPISGHRSVSWYQQTPGQGLQFLFEYFSETQRNKGNFPGRFSGRQFSNSRSEMNVSTLELGDSALYLCASSLQGSNTEAFFGQGTRLTVV.

The CDR3 protein is CASQGSGLYSNQPQHF. DNA for the CDR3: TGTGCCAGCCAGGGGAGCGGACTTTATAGCAATCAGCCCCAGCATTTT. The gene calls are TRBV28 and TRBJ1-5; possibly TRBD1 for D (6 bases). The CDR3 is 16 amino acids. Germline CDR1 MDHEN, CDR2 SYDVKM. Trimming took 8 bases from V and 0 from J, leaving 17 bases between them.

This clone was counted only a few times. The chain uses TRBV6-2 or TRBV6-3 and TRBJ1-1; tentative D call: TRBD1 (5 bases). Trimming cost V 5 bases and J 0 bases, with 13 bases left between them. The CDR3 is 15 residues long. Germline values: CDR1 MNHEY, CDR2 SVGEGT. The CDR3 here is CASSPRQSLNTEAFF. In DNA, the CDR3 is TGTGCCAGCAGTCCCCGACAGAGTTTGAACACTGAAGCTTTCTTT.

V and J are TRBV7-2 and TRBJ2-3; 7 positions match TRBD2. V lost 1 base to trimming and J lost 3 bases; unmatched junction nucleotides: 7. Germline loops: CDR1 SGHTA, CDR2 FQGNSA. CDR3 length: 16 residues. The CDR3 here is CASSLEVGGGTDTQYF. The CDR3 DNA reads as TGTGCCAGCAGCTTAGAGGTTGGCGGGGGTACAGATACGCAGTATTTT.

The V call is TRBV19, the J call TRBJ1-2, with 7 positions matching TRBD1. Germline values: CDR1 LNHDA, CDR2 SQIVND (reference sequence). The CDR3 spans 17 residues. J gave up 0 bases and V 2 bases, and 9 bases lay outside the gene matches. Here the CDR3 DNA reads TGTGCCAGTAGTATACTGGACAGGCGACAATCTAACTATGGCTACACCTTC. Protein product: CASSILDRRQSNYGYTF.

In nucleotides, the CDR3 is TGTGCCAGTGGAAACCAACCCAGCCTCGGACGGACAAATCAGCCCCAGCATTTT. It specifies CASGNQPSLGRTNQPQHF. The gene calls are TRBV19 and TRBJ1-5, with D possibly matching TRBD1 (5 bases). V gave up 8 bases and J gave up 4 bases, with 27 bases separating them. The CDR3 is 18 residues long. Looked up from germline, CDR1 is LNHDA and CDR2 is SQIVND (reference sequence).

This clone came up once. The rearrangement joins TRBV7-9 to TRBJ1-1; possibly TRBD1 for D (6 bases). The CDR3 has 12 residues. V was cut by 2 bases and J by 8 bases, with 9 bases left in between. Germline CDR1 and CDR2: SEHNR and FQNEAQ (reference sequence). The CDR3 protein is CASSLRDMEAFF. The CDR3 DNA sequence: TGTGCCAGCAGCTTACGGGACATGGAAGCTTTCTTT.

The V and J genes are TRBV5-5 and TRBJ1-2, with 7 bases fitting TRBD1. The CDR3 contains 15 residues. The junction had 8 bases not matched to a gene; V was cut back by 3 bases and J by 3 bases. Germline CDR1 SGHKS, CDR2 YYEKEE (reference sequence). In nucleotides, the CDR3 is TGTGCCAGCAGCTCCCGGACAGGACAACACTATGGCTACACCTTC. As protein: CASSSRTGQHYGYTF.

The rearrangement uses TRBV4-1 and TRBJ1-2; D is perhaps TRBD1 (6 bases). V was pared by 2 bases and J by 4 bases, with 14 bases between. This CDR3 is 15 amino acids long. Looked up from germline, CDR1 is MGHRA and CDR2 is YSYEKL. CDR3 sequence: CASSQSTGLGYGYTF. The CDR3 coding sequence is TGCGCCAGCAGCCAAAGTACAGGGCTCGGCTATGGCTACACCTTC.

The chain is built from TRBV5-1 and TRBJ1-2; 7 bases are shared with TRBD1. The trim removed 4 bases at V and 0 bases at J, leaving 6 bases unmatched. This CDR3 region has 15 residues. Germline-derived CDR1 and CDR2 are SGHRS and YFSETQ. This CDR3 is CASSRGQQANYGYTF. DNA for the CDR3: TGCGCCAGCAGCCGGGGACAGCAAGCTAACTATGGCTACACCTTC.

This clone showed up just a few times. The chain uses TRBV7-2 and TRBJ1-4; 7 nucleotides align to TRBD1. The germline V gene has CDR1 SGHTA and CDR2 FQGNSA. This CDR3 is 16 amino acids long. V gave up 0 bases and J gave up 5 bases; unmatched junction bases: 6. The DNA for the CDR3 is TGTGCCAGCAGCTTAGCAGGGGGCAGGCGCAATGAAAAACTGTTTTTT. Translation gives CASSLAGGRRNEKLFF.

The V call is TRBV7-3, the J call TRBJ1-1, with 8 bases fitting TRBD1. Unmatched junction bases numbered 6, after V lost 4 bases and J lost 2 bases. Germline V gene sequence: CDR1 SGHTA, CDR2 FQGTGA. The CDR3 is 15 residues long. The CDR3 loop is CASSSSGQVNTEAFF. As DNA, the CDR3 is TGTGCCAGCAGCTCATCGGGACAGGTTAACACTGAAGCTTTCTTT.

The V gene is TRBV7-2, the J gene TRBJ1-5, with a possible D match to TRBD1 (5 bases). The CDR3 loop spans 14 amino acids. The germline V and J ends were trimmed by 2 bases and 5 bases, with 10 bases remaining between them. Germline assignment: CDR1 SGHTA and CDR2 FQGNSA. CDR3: CASSLNSGDQPQHF. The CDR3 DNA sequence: TGTGCCAGCAGCTTAAATTCGGGGGATCAGCCCCAGCATTTT. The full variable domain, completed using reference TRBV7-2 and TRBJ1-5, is GAGVSQSPSNKVTEKGKDVELRCDPISGHTALYWYRQSLGQGLEFLIYFQGNSAPDKSGLPSDRFSAERTGGSVSTLTIQRTQQEDSAVYLCASSLNSGDQPQHFGDGTRLSIL.

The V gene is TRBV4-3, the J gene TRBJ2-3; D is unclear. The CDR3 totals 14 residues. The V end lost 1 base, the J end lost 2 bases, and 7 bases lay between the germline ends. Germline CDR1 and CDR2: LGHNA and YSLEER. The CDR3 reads CASSQGTFTDTQYF. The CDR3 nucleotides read TGCGCCAGCAGCCAAGGTACATTCACAGATACGCAGTATTTT.

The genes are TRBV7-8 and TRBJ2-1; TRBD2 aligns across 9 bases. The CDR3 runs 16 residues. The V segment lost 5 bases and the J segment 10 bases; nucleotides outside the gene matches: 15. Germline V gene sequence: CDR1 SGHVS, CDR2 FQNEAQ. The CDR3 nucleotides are TGTGCCAGCAGCCACCCTGGCGGGGGGGGTAAGGAAGAGCAGTTCTTC. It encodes CASSHPGGGGKEEQFF.

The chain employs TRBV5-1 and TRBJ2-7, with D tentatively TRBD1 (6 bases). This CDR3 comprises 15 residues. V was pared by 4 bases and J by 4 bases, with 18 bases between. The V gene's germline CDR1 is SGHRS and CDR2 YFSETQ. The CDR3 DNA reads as TGCGCCAGCAGCCGTCTAGGACAGAAGGGTTACGAGCAGTACTTC. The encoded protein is CASSRLGQKGYEQYF.